Below are 23 T cell receptor beta chains sequenced from a single sample in a study of cytomegalovirus exposure and HLA in healthy donors. A multiplex PCR was run with 60 Vbeta primers and 13 Jbeta primers. The protocol was immunoSEQ multiplex PCR, while the TCRdb copy is restricted to in-frame clones and leaves out a portion. This table holds about 150,000 clones, 65% to 75% found once. The sample taken for sequencing was PBMCs. These receptors all stem from a young man in good health and CMV-seronegative.

The J gene is TRBJ2-1, the V gene TRBV18; TRBD1 matches at 7 bases. The ends lost 3 bases at V and 1 base at J; junction bases unmatched: 3. This CDR3 is built from 15 residues. Germline-derived CDR1 and CDR2 are KGHSH and LQKENI. The CDR3 protein is CASSPGQSSYNEQFF. As DNA, the CDR3 is TGTGCCAGCTCACCGGGACAGTCGTCCTACAATGAGCAGTTCTTC. Variable domain in full (rest from reference TRBV18 and TRBJ2-1): NAGVMQNPRHLVRRRGQEARLRCSPMKGHSHVYWYRQLPEEGLKFMVYLQKENIIDESGMPKERFSAEFPKEGPSILRIQQVVRGDSAAYFCASSPGQSSYNEQFFGPGTRLTVL.

V and J are TRBV9 and TRBJ2-1; 8 bases are shared with TRBD2. The V gene end was trimmed by 3 bases and the J gene end by 9 bases; junction bases not matched to a gene: 11. Germline V lookup: CDR1 SGDLS, CDR2 YYNGEE. This CDR3 spans 15 amino acids. Written as DNA, the CDR3 is TGTGCCAGCAGCGCCTTAGCGGGGACCGGTATTGAGCAGTTCTTC. This sequence encodes CASSALAGTGIEQFF.

The chain links TRBV30 to TRBJ2-7; 7 nucleotides match TRBD1. The CDR3 length is 13 residues. Germline CDR1 reads GTSNPN; CDR2 reads SVGIG (reference sequence). The V gene end was trimmed by 6 bases and the J gene end by 0 bases; junction bases not matched to a gene: 5. The CDR3 is CACIRDSSYEQYF. The CDR3 DNA follows: TGTGCCTGCATCCGGGACAGCTCCTACGAGCAGTACTTC.

This chain joins TRBV6-5 and TRBJ2-7; D is unresolved. Germline values: CDR1 MNHEY, CDR2 SVGAGI. V was pared by 2 bases and J by 7 bases, with 12 bases between. The length of the CDR3 is 13 residues. The CDR3 protein is CASSYGSPREQYF. CDR3 nucleotide sequence: TGTGCCAGCAGTTACGGGTCGCCCAGGGAGCAGTACTTC.

This rearrangement joins TRBV25-1 to TRBJ1-6; D not resolved. The CDR3 runs to 16 residues. The V and J ends lost 1 base and 4 bases respectively, with 11 bases between them. Germline values: CDR1 MGHDK, CDR2 SYGVNS. The CDR3 protein is CASSESGIIYNSPLHF. The CDR3, as DNA: TGTGCCAGCAGTGAATCCGGGATCATATATAATTCACCCCTCCACTTT.

The V call is TRBV2, the J call TRBJ1-5, with D perhaps matching TRBD1 (5 bases). Trimming stripped 2 bases from V and 10 bases from J, with 15 bases between. The CDR3 loop spans 14 amino acids. From germline, CDR1 is SNHLY and CDR2 FYNNEI. The CDR3 DNA follows: TGTGCCAGCAGTGAAAGTCAGGGTCAACGACCCCAGCATTTT. Its translation is CASSESQGQRPQHF.

The V gene is TRBV7-9, the J gene TRBJ1-4; TRBD1 aligns across 9 bases. Germline CDR1 reads SEHNR; CDR2 reads FQNEAQ (reference sequence). The CDR3 covers 14 residues. The V gene end was trimmed by 6 bases and the J gene end by 11 bases; junction bases not matched to a gene: 10. The CDR3: CASRAGTGIDKLFF. The CDR3 DNA is TGTGCCAGCAGGGCCGGGACAGGGATTGATAAACTGTTTTTT.

The V gene is TRBV5-8, the J gene TRBJ2-7, with D possibly being TRBD1 (5 bases). The germline CDR1 and CDR2 sequences are SGHTS and YDEGEE. CDR3 length: 13 amino acids. The ends were cut back, 5 bases at V and 5 bases at J, with 14 bases in the middle. In DNA, the CDR3 is TGTGCCAGCAGGGAGCAGGGTTACGACGAGCAGTACTTC. This sequence encodes CASREQGYDEQYF.

This rearrangement joins TRBV7-2 to TRBJ2-5, with TRBD2 identical over 13 bases. The germline V gene has CDR1 SGHTA and CDR2 FQGNSA. The junction had 7 bases not matched to a gene; V was cut back by 5 bases and J by 7 bases. This CDR3 comprises 15 residues. In nucleotides, the CDR3 is TGTGCCAGCAGCACCGGACTAGCGGGGGAAGGGACCCAGTACTTC. It translates to CASSTGLAGEGTQYF.

The chain combines TRBV11-2 with TRBJ1-4, with 8 nucleotides matching TRBD1. The CDR3 is 18 amino acids. Germline V gene sequence: CDR1 SGHAT, CDR2 FQNNGV. V trimming: 5 bases; J trimming: 7 bases; junction bases outside the gene matches: 18. The CDR3 spells CASSHSTGAGFLGEKLFF. CDR3 in DNA: TGTGCCAGCAGCCACTCGACAGGGGCAGGTTTTCTTGGTGAAAAACTGTTTTTT.

The chain links TRBV7-9 to TRBJ2-7, with 11 bases lining up with TRBD1. The ends lost 1 base at V and 2 bases at J; junction bases unmatched: 4. This CDR3 region has 16 residues. CDR1 is SEHNR and CDR2 is FQNEAQ in the germline V gene (reference sequence). CDR3 sequence reads: CASSLVPGQGAYEQYF. CDR3 coding DNA: TGTGCCAGCAGCTTAGTCCCGGGACAGGGGGCCTACGAGCAGTACTTC.

The rearrangement links TRBV5-4 to TRBJ2-4; 8 nucleotides align to TRBD2. Germline V gene sequence: CDR1 SGHNT, CDR2 YYREEE (reference sequence). This CDR3 is built from 16 residues. V lost 5 bases, J lost 0 bases, and 7 bases stayed unmatched. The CDR3 nucleotides read TGTGCCAGCAGTTTCGGGGGGGCAGTAGCCAAAAACATTCAGTACTTC. This encodes CASSFGGAVAKNIQYF.

The chain carries TRBV28 and TRBJ1-2; 8 bases line up with TRBD1. The trim removed 5 bases at V and 8 bases at J, leaving 7 bases unmatched. CDR3 length: 13 amino acids. In germline, CDR1 is MDHEN, CDR2 SYDVKM. CDR3 region: CASSPDRAHGYTF. CDR3 in DNA: TGTGCCAGCAGTCCGGACAGGGCGCACGGCTACACCTTC.

The DNA for the CDR3 is TGTGCCAGCAGTCGTGGGACTCGCGGCGAGCAGTACTTC. It translates to CASSRGTRGEQYF. The chain uses TRBV7-2 and TRBJ2-7; perhaps TRBD2 as D (6 bases). The CDR3 length is 13 residues. V was pared by 6 bases and J by 6 bases, with 15 bases between. Germline assignment: CDR1 SGHTA and CDR2 FQGNSA. The whole variable domain, filled in from reference TRBV7-2 and TRBJ2-7, reads GAGVSQSPSNKVTEKGKDVELRCDPISGHTALYWYRQSLGQGLEFLIYFQGNSAPDKSGLPSDRFSAERTGGSVSTLTIQRTQQEDSAVYLCASSRGTRGEQYFGPGTRLTVT.

This chain links TRBV28 with TRBJ1-2, with D possibly matching TRBD1 (6 bases). CDR3 length: 12 amino acids. Looked up from germline, CDR1 is MDHEN and CDR2 is SYDVKM. Trimming left V 6 bases short and J 8 bases short, with 13 bases between. The chain's CDR3 is CASSTDRAGYTF. The CDR3 bases are TGTGCCAGCAGCACGGACAGAGCCGGCTACACCTTC.

The CDR3 nucleotides are TGTGCCAGCAGCCCAGGACAGGGGGTTTACAATGAGCAGTTCTTC. This codes for CASSPGQGVYNEQFF. This chain uses TRBV5-4 with TRBJ2-1, with 10 bases matching TRBD1. The trim removed 4 bases at V and 4 bases at J, leaving 5 bases unmatched. In germline, CDR1 is SGHNT, CDR2 YYREEE (reference sequence). The CDR3 runs to 15 residues.

This clone was counted a single time. J is TRBJ1-6 and V is TRBV4-3, with a tentative D call TRBD1 (5 bases). V gave up 0 bases and J gave up 2 bases, with 11 bases separating them. The CDR3 has 17 residues. The germline V gene encodes CDR1 LGHNA and CDR2 YSLEER. DNA for the CDR3: TGCGCCAGCAGCCAAGATCTTCCAGGGACCTATAATTCACCCCTCCACTTT. The encoded protein is CASSQDLPGTYNSPLHF.

The chain uses TRBV27 and TRBJ1-5; a possible D gene is TRBD1 (5 bases). CDR3 length equals 14 residues. CDR1 is MNHEY, CDR2 SMNVEV, per germline (reference sequence). Trimming left V 3 bases short and J 0 bases short, with 6 bases between. CDR3 amino acids: CASSFRGSNQPQHF. In nucleotides, the CDR3 is TGTGCCAGCAGTTTTAGGGGTAGCAATCAGCCCCAGCATTTT.

This chain links TRBV14 with TRBJ2-7, with 10 positions matching TRBD1. The CDR3 length is 16 residues. The germline CDR1 and CDR2 sequences are SGHDN and FVKESK. V lost 2 bases, J lost 6 bases, and 10 bases stayed unmatched. The CDR3 region is CASSQPGQGSLSEQYF. The CDR3 DNA is TGTGCCAGCAGCCAACCGGGACAGGGGTCCCTGAGCGAGCAGTACTTC.

The gene calls are TRBV5-1 and TRBJ2-3; TRBD1 aligns across 7 bases. CDR3 length: 14 amino acids. J gave up 4 bases and V 0 bases, and 2 bases lay outside the gene matches. The germline gives CDR1 SGHRS, CDR2 YFSETQ. CDR3 protein: CASSLEQGADTQYF. CDR3 DNA: TGCGCCAGCAGCTTGGAGCAGGGGGCAGATACGCAGTATTTT.

The chain links TRBV28 to TRBJ1-5; no reliable D call. This CDR3 is built from 12 residues. Germline CDR1 MDHEN, CDR2 SYDVKM. Trimming removed 2 bases at V and 7 bases at J, with 6 bases between. The CDR3 here is CASSLAGQPQHF. CDR3 bases: TGTGCCAGCAGTTTAGCGGGGCAGCCCCAGCATTTT.

CDR3 protein: CASSEGSGGYNEQFF. The CDR3 DNA is TGTGCCAGCAGTGAAGGGAGCGGGGGCTACAATGAGCAGTTCTTC. The chain joins TRBV2 to TRBJ2-1, with TRBD2 matching over 8 bases. CDR3 size: 15 residues. Germline assignment: CDR1 SNHLY and CDR2 FYNNEI. V trimming: 1 base; J trimming: 3 bases; junction bases outside the gene matches: 2.

This chain joins TRBV5-3 and TRBJ2-5; 8 bases agree with TRBD2. TRBV5-3 is an open reading frame, and its role is uncertain. The CDR3 runs 16 residues. The V segment lost 3 bases and the J segment 6 bases; nucleotides outside the gene matches: 13. CDR3 bases: TGTGCCAGAAGCTCCCCACTGAATAGCGGGGACAAGACCCAGTACTTC. This gives the protein CARSSPLNSGDKTQYF.